The TCR delta chain described here comes from a study of delta chains in infants with herpesvirus infections (TCRdb year 2023). For the wider study: A Ugandan infant birth cohort was prospectively followed from birth to characterize gammadelta T cell responses to primary cytomegalovirus (CMV) infection. The study searched for a public fetal Vdelta1/Vgamma8 gammadelta TCR clonotype in infants who acquired CMV infection after birth. Using PBMC, gammadelta TCRs were sequenced for more than 15 CMV-infected infants, one of whom was congenitally infected, and for several CMV-uninfected infants who had enough sample available. Previously published Belgian fetal and cord blood gammadelta TCR data were added only for comparison and were not generated in this cohort. Infant blood samples were grouped into approximate age categories of 1.5, 4, 8 and 12 months. What the study reported, not specific to this receptor: Limitations noted by the authors included a small sample size and a lack of race- or environment-matched controls, because nearly all Ugandans acquire CMV before adulthood. The public clonotype might still be present below the detection limit in CMV-uninfected infants. The frequency of the public clonotype among Vdelta1 cells appeared to be inversely correlated with age at infection and fell quickly, apparently not lasting beyond approximately 9 weeks. The public clonotype was detected only at the first time point after infection and was not found in uninfected infants or in infants infected after 120 days. Of 15 to 20 CMV-infected infants, 4 carried the public Vdelta1 clonotype: three infants infected postnatally before 120 days of age and the congenitally infected infant.

Comment on this clone: The antigen this receptor binds is unknown. This sequence is one base from a far larger clone and is likely a read error. The sample has other DNA sequences that encode this CDR3 too.

The library came from RT-PCR. To generate TCR cDNA, RNA from PBMC was reverse transcribed using SuperScript II together with primers specific for the gamma chain and the delta chain. The cDNA was purified with AMPure XP beads, then amplified and indexed with Illumina adapters using the Nextera XT Index Kit. gammadelta TCR libraries were sequenced on an Illumina MiSeq with a V2 300-cycle kit. Per the authors' processing: Using MiXCR v2.1.12, CDR3 sequences were assembled, and reads were mapped onto D, J and V genes obtained from GenBank. Repertoire analyses of the CDR3 clonotypes were performed with VDJtools v1.2.1. TCRdb called clones from the public reads with CATT, and repeated DNA sequences were later combined into one row. The V and J calls reflect TCRdb's pipeline rather than the authors' work. This sample has about 150 delta-chain clones in its table, and around a third of those were observed once. The ten largest clones add up to approximately 98% of the sample.

Its CDR3 holds 23 amino acids, cysteine through phenylalanine. Left in the record is the CDR3 DNA by itself, 69 bases read in frame from the first base. CDR1 and CDR2, looked up from the germline V gene, are TSWWSYY and QGS. Infants were enrolled after their mothers, pregnant women receiving prenatal care in Kampala, Uganda, were recruited, and documentation of maternal HIV status was required. Home visits to families took place weekly, and collection of infant clinical information, oral swabs and peripheral blood began at 6 weeks of age and was repeated every 4 months after that. After blood was collected in heparin tubes, PBMC were isolated using Ficoll-Paque density gradient centrifugation and then cryopreserved.

The sample here was peripheral blood, taken at time point 1 of longitudinal follow-up. The sequence came from a human donor who was a Ugandan infant, either HIV-exposed or HIV-unexposed (not recorded which). The sequence links TRDV1 to TRDJ3, with 7 bases in between that match TRDD3. CDR3 protein: CALGELSIPNRIRLSWDTRQMFF. The sequenced DNA is TGCGCTCTTGGGGAACTGTCCATTCCAAACCGGATACGCCTCTCCTGGGACACCCGACAGATGTTTTTC.